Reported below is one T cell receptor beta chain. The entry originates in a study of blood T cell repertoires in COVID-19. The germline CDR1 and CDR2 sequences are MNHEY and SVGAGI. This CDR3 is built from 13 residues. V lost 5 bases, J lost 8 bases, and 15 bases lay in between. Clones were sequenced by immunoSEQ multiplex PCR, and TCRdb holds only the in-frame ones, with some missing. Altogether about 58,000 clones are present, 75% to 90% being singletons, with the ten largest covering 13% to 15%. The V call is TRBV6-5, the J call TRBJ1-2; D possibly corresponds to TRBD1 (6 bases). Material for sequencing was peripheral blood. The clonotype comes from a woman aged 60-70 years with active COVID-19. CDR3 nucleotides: TGTGCCAGCAGTCCCATGGGGGGGGGCGGCTACACCTTC. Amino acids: CASSPMGGGGYTF.